This T cell receptor beta chain was recovered during a study of control samples from healthy donors and cancer patients. V shed 4 bases and J shed 3 bases, with 13 bases lying between them. Germline V gene data show CDR1 as SGDLS and CDR2 as YYNGEE. This CDR3 region has 15 residues. Profiling relied on immunoSEQ multiplex PCR, and the TCRdb table lists in-frame clones only, not all of them. Of about 92,000 clones listed, roughly 86% were seen once; the top ten hold over 7.5%. Input material: blood. V and J are TRBV9 and TRBJ1-4; perhaps TRBD1 as D (6 bases). The TCR comes from a woman in her sixties or seventies in good health. The CDR3 region has the DNA TGTGCCAGCAGCAACACAGGGCTGGCTAATGAAAAACTGTTTTTT. Translated: CASSNTGLANEKLFF.